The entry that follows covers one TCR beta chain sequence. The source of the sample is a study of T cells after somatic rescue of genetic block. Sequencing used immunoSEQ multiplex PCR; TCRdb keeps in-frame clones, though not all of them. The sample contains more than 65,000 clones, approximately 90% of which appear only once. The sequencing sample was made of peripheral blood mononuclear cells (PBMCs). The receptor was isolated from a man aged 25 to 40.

The CDR3: CASSDPGITPQETQYF. The CDR3 coding sequence is TGTGCCAGCAGTGATCCCGGGATAACCCCTCAAGAGACCCAGTACTTC. The chain employs TRBV25-1 and TRBJ2-5; TRBD2 might be the D (5 bases). The CDR3 runs to 16 residues. Germline CDR1 and CDR2: MGHDK and SYGVNS. The V gene lost 3 bases and the J gene lost 2 bases, with 16 bases spanning the gap.